A single sample is the source of the 21 T cell receptor beta chains below, sequenced in a study of shared clonotypes between healthy human individuals. Measured with immunoSEQ multiplex PCR; TCRdb has only the in-frame clones, and not every one. The sample lists about 1.9 million clones; 80% to 95% were seen once. It was CD45RO-negative cells, positively selected for CCR7, that made up naive CD8 cells, with terminally differentiated effector memory CD45RA+ cells excluded. Sequences were obtained from naive CD8+ T cells from PBMCs. The receptors were gathered from a young man in good health. Some clones in this sample may be carry-over from other donors' samples.

Remarks on this clone: The identical CDR3 is also encoded by other nucleotide sequences in the sample. The chain joins TRBV7-2 to TRBJ2-7, with D possibly matching TRBD2 (6 bases). This CDR3 region has 14 residues. The germline gives CDR1 SGHTA, CDR2 FQGNSA. Trimming shortened V by 1 base and J by 0 bases, and 7 bases separated the two germline ends. CDR3 in amino acids: CASSLVGGSYEQYF. For the CDR3, the DNA is TGTGCCAGCAGCTTAGTCGGGGGCTCCTACGAGCAGTACTTC.

Regarding this clone: Other DNA sequences in the same sample also yield this CDR3. The chain has TRBV30 and TRBJ2-7, with 8 positions matching TRBD1. Germline V gene sequence: CDR1 GTSNPN, CDR2 SVGIG (reference sequence). V shed 1 base, J shed 3 bases, and the junction held 2 bases outside the gene matches. The CDR3 extends over 13 amino acids. CDR3 region: CAWSAGTGYEQYF. The DNA for the CDR3 is TGTGCCTGGAGTGCCGGGACAGGCTACGAGCAGTACTTC.

The gene calls are TRBV13 and TRBJ1-1; a weak D match, TRBD1 (5 bases). V was clipped by 3 bases and J by 1 base, with 9 bases between them. CDR1 and CDR2 from the germline V gene are PRHDT and FYEKMQ (reference sequence). The CDR3 covers 14 residues. CDR3 bases: TGTGCCAGCAGCTTTGTAGGGACGAACACTGAAGCTTTCTTT. Its translation is CASSFVGTNTEAFF.

Details on this clone: The sample carries other DNA sequences with the same CDR3. CDR3 region: CASSQGLAVYEQYF. The CDR3 DNA sequence: TGTGCCAGCAGCCAGGGACTAGCGGTCTACGAGCAGTACTTC. The J gene is TRBJ2-7, the V gene TRBV14, with TRBD2 matching over 11 bases. The J segment lost 3 bases and the V segment lost 3 bases, leaving 1 base of the junction unmatched. This CDR3 is built from 14 residues. CDR1 and CDR2 (germline): SGHDN, FVKESK.

Remarks on this clone: The same CDR3 also results from other DNA sequences found in this sample. CDR3 nucleotide sequence: TGTGCCAGTAGCCCAACAGGCGAACCCTACGAGCAGTACTTC. It translates to CASSPTGEPYEQYF. J is TRBJ2-7 and V is TRBV19; D might be TRBD1 (5 bases). Germline assignment: CDR1 LNHDA and CDR2 SQIVND (reference sequence). CDR3 length: 14 amino acids. The V gene lost 6 bases and the J gene lost 2 bases, with 14 bases spanning the gap.

The genes are TRBV7-9 and TRBJ2-3; possible D gene TRBD1, 6 bases. Germline V gives CDR1 SEHNR, CDR2 FQNEAQ (reference sequence). The CDR3 totals 19 residues. V was cut by 0 bases and J by 4 bases, with 23 bases left in between. The CDR3 sequence: CASSLARGGRGSRADTQYF. The CDR3, as DNA: TGTGCCAGCAGCTTAGCTAGAGGAGGCAGGGGATCCCGTGCAGATACGCAGTATTTT.

The chain recombines TRBV27 with TRBJ2-7; perhaps TRBD2 as D (7 bases). V was pared by 5 bases and J by 2 bases, with 25 bases between. From germline, CDR1 is MNHEY and CDR2 SMNVEV (reference sequence). The CDR3 is made up of 18 amino acids. The CDR3 here is CASSLNVGGAGRPYEQYF. As DNA, the CDR3 is TGTGCCAGCAGTCTAAACGTAGGGGGGGCCGGTAGACCCTACGAGCAGTACTTC.

CDR3 loop: CASSVRGEQFF. DNA for the CDR3: TGTGCCAGCAGCGTAAGGGGTGAGCAGTTCTTC. The chain has TRBV21-1 and TRBJ2-1; the table's D call, TRBD1, was not checked against the DNA. TRBV21-1 is tagged as a pseudogene. This CDR3 comprises 11 residues.

The J gene is TRBJ2-7, the V gene TRBV6-5; 12 bases fit TRBD1. After removal of 6 bases from V and 4 bases from J, the junction contained 7 bases not matched to a gene. Germline-derived CDR1 and CDR2 are MNHEY and SVGAGI. The CDR3 has 15 amino acids. The CDR3 spells CASSQGTGGLYEQYF. The CDR3 region has the DNA TGTGCCAGCAGCCAAGGGACAGGGGGCTTGTACGAGCAGTACTTC.

The chain carries TRBV5-6 and TRBJ2-7; no firm D call. The germline V gene has CDR1 SGHDT and CDR2 YYEEEE. The CDR3 covers 15 residues. Trimming stripped 1 base from V and 2 bases from J, with 13 bases between. The CDR3 sequence: CASSLSYDKPYEQYF. For the CDR3, the DNA is TGTGCCAGCAGCTTGTCATATGACAAGCCCTACGAGCAGTACTTC.

The chain employs TRBV4-3 and TRBJ2-5; D perhaps matches TRBD1 (6 bases). CDR3 length: 16 amino acids. Germline-derived CDR1 and CDR2 are LGHNA and YSLEER. Trimming shortened V by 1 base and J by 6 bases, and 18 bases separated the two germline ends. CDR3: CASSQGGPMKGQTQYF. Here the CDR3 DNA reads TGCGCCAGCAGCCAAGGGGGGCCGATGAAGGGCCAGACCCAGTACTTC.

A remark on this clone: Other DNA sequences of this sample code for an identical CDR3. CDR3 in DNA: TGTGCCAGCAGCGTTATGGACATGAACACTGAAGCTTTCTTT. Its translation: CASSVMDMNTEAFF. The chain uses TRBV9 and TRBJ1-1; D might be TRBD1 (5 bases). CDR3 length: 14 amino acids. Germline CDR1 SGDLS, CDR2 YYNGEE. Trimming pared 2 bases from V and 0 bases from J, leaving 8 bases between.

V usage is TRBV6-5 and J usage is TRBJ2-1, with D perhaps matching TRBD2 (6 bases). Trimming took off 0 bases at V and 6 bases at J, with 15 bases between the two ends. Germline loops: CDR1 MNHEY, CDR2 SVGAGI. CDR3 length: 16 residues. CDR3 in DNA: TGTGCCAGCAGTTACTCCGGAGCGGGTTATCTCAATGAGCAGTTCTTC. It yields the protein CASSYSGAGYLNEQFF.

The gene calls are TRBV28 and TRBJ1-1; D not resolved. Germline V lookup: CDR1 MDHEN, CDR2 SYDVKM. The V gene lost 5 bases and the J gene lost 4 bases, with 17 bases spanning the gap. The CDR3 loop spans 15 amino acids. DNA for the CDR3: TGTGCCAGCAGTCCCCTTTATGGGGATAGCACTGAAGCTTTCTTT. As protein: CASSPLYGDSTEAFF.

This clone was recorded only once. The V gene is TRBV6-1, the J gene TRBJ2-4; D unclear. CDR3 size: 15 residues. V gave up 4 bases and J gave up 0 bases, with 10 bases separating them. Germline CDR1 MNHNS, CDR2 SASEGT. CDR3 protein: CASSVQKLAKNIQYF. The CDR3 nucleotides are TGTGCCAGCAGTGTACAGAAACTAGCCAAAAACATTCAGTACTTC.

The sample holds one count of this clone. DNA for the CDR3: TGCGCCAGCAGCTTGAGGCGGGGCGGTGAATGGGATGAGCAGTTCTTC. Residues: CASSLRRGGEWDEQFF. The rearrangement joins TRBV4-1 to TRBJ2-1, with D possibly being TRBD2 (6 bases). Germline V gene data show CDR1 as MGHRA and CDR2 as YSYEKL. The ends were cut back, 5 bases at V and 8 bases at J, with 22 bases in the middle. This CDR3 region has 16 residues.

The V gene is TRBV29-1, the J gene TRBJ2-7; no reliable D call. Looked up from germline, CDR1 is SQVTM and CDR2 is ANQGSEA. The CDR3 runs 12 residues. V shed 4 bases and J shed 3 bases, with 10 bases lying between them. CDR3 sequence: CSVAEIVYEQYF. The CDR3 nucleotides read TGCAGCGTTGCCGAAATAGTCTACGAGCAGTACTTC.

The CDR3 DNA reads TGTGCCAGTAGACATGGATATAGGGACCCTATGAACACTGAAGCTTTCTTT. Translated, it gives CASRHGYRDPMNTEAFF. The V call is TRBV19, the J call TRBJ1-1; D perhaps matches TRBD1 (5 bases). Germline values: CDR1 LNHDA, CDR2 SQIVND (reference sequence). V was pared by 6 bases and J by 0 bases, with 20 bases between. There are 17 residues in the CDR3.

This clone was seen once. The chain links TRBV27 to TRBJ2-1; 10 positions match TRBD1. CDR1 is MNHEY and CDR2 is SMNVEV in the germline V gene (reference sequence). After removal of 1 base from V and 7 bases from J, the junction contained 1 base not matched to a gene. This CDR3 has 14 amino acids. CDR3: CASSLLGQGNEQFF. CDR3 in DNA: TGTGCCAGCAGTTTATTGGGACAGGGGAATGAGCAGTTCTTC.

V gene TRBV9 combines with J gene TRBJ2-5, with D tentatively TRBD1 (6 bases). This CDR3 has 14 amino acids. The ends were cut back, 0 bases at V and 5 bases at J, with 11 bases in the middle. CDR1 and CDR2 (germline): SGDLS, YYNGEE. The CDR3 loop reads CASSVADSWETQYF. The CDR3 bases are TGTGCCAGCAGCGTAGCGGACAGTTGGGAGACCCAGTACTTC.

The gene calls are TRBV30 and TRBJ2-1; the match to TRBD2 covers 8 bases. The CDR3 consists of 13 residues. Germline V gene sequence: CDR1 GTSNPN, CDR2 SVGIG (reference sequence). With V trimmed by 5 bases and J by 8 bases, 8 bases remained unmatched. CDR3 in DNA: TGTGCCTGGGTAGGGACTAGGGTCGATGAGCAGTTCTTC. Amino acids: CAWVGTRVDEQFF.